The 2 T cell receptor beta chains given below trace back to one sample, sequenced in a study of chemoradiotherapy in HPV16-positive cancers. Profiling relied on immunoSEQ multiplex PCR, and the TCRdb table lists in-frame clones only, not all of them. The table shows 2,300 or so clones, with more than 75% occurring only once. The specimen comprised tumor tissue, sampled from a patient who underwent chemoradiotherapy. These receptors were obtained from a human donor with HPV-associated anogenital cancer.

The V and J genes are TRBV6-6 and TRBJ2-3; 8 positions agree with TRBD1. V lost 8 bases and J lost 1; bases outside the gene matches: 8. Germline CDR1 and CDR2: MNHNY and SVGAGI (reference sequence). CDR3 size: 15 residues. The CDR3 is CASGGPDRGTDTQYF. CDR3 bases: TGTGCCAGCGGTGGACCGGACAGGGGCACAGATACGCAGTATTTT.

V and J are TRBV27 and TRBJ2-5; the match to TRBD1 covers 9 bases. V trimming: 4 bases; J trimming: 5 bases; junction bases outside the gene matches: 11. In germline, CDR1 is MNHEY, CDR2 SMNVEV (reference sequence). The CDR3 totals 16 residues. The CDR3, as DNA: TGTGCCAGCAGTTCCCCTCGGACAGGGGAACAGGAGACCCAGTACTTC. It yields the protein CASSSPRTGEQETQYF.